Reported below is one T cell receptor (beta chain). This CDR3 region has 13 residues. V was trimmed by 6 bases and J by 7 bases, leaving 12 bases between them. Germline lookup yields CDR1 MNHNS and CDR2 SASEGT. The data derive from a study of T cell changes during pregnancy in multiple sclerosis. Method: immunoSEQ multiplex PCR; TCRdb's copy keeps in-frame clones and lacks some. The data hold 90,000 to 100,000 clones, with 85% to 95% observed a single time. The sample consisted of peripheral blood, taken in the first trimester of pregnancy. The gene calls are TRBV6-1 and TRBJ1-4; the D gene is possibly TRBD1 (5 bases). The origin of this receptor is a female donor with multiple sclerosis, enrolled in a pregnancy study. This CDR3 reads CASRPGGTEKLFF. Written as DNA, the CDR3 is TGTGCCAGCAGACCCGGGGGGACTGAAAAACTGTTTTTT.